These 20 T cell receptor beta chains were sequenced from one sample in a study of shared clonotypes between healthy human individuals. The method was immunoSEQ multiplex PCR; TCRdb's version includes in-frame clones alone and lacks a portion of them. Of a few million clones in the sample, around 90% were seen once. Source material: naive CD4+ T cells from PBMCs. The subset is: CD45RA+ positively selected. These receptors were obtained from a man between 18 and 35 years old in good health. Some clones in this sample may be carry-over from other donors' samples.

The rearrangement joins TRBV11-2 to TRBJ1-3; D is unresolved. The germline V gene encodes CDR1 SGHAT and CDR2 FQNNGV. This CDR3 spans 14 amino acids. V shed 2 bases and J shed 2 bases, with 7 bases lying between them. CDR3 protein: CASSLLRAGNTIYF. The CDR3 coding sequence is TGTGCCAGCAGCTTACTGAGGGCTGGAAACACCATATATTTT. Full variable domain (missing parts from reference TRBV11-2 and TRBJ1-3): EAGVAQSPRYKIIEKRQSVAFWCNPISGHATLYWYQQILGQGPKLLIQFQNNGVVDDSQLPKDRFSAERLKGVDSTLKIQPAKLEDSAVYLCASSLLRAGNTIYFGEGSWLTVV.

The rearrangement links TRBV30 to TRBJ1-5, with D perhaps matching TRBD1 (5 bases). This CDR3 has 13 residues. With 2 bases removed from V and 7 bases from J, the gap between germline ends came to 12 bases. In germline, CDR1 is GTSNPN, CDR2 SVGIG (reference sequence). The DNA for the CDR3 is TGTGCCTGGAGTTCCCAGGGTGACCAGCCCCAGCATTTT. Translating it yields CAWSSQGDQPQHF.

The chain joins TRBV4-3 to TRBJ2-1; D ambiguous. This CDR3 is 15 amino acids long. Germline loops: CDR1 LGHNA, CDR2 YSLEER. V dropped 2 bases and J dropped 0 bases, with 8 bases sitting between them. This CDR3 reads CASSQYMSSYNEQFF. The CDR3 DNA is TGCGCCAGCAGCCAATACATGAGCTCCTACAATGAGCAGTTCTTC.

V and J are TRBV7-2 and TRBJ1-5, with D unclear. CDR1 and CDR2 from the germline V gene are SGHTA and FQGNSA. The germline V and J ends were trimmed by 5 bases and 4 bases, with 9 bases remaining between them. The CDR3 is made up of 13 amino acids. CDR3 loop: CASSRVENQPQHF. The DNA of the CDR3 is TGTGCCAGCAGCCGAGTCGAGAATCAGCCCCAGCATTTT.

This clone was detected a few times. V usage is TRBV7-3 and J usage is TRBJ1-1; D remains ambiguous. The V and J ends lost 5 bases and 0 bases respectively, with 1 base between them. This CDR3 has 11 amino acids. The V gene's germline CDR1 is SGHTA and CDR2 FQGTGA. CDR3: CASSLNTEAFF. DNA of the CDR3: TGTGCCAGCAGCCTGAACACTGAAGCTTTCTTT.

The chain recombines TRBV15 with TRBJ2-5; the D gene is possibly TRBD1 (5 bases). From germline, CDR1 is LNHNV and CDR2 YYDKDF (reference sequence). V shed 1 base and J shed 4 bases, with 13 bases lying between them. The CDR3 length is 15 residues. CDR3 nucleotides: TGTGCCACCAGCAGAGCGGCAGGGTGGCGAGAGACCCAGTACTTC. Its protein product is CATSRAAGWRETQYF.

Only one count was recorded for this clone. The chain links TRBV27 to TRBJ2-1, with 10 nucleotides matching TRBD2. This CDR3 has 16 amino acids. V lost 5 bases, J lost 2 bases, and 6 bases stayed unmatched. Germline CDR1 reads MNHEY; CDR2 reads SMNVEV (reference sequence). CDR3 DNA: TGTGCCAGCAGTGGTCTAGCGGGAGTTCCCTACAATGAGCAGTTCTTC. Its translation is CASSGLAGVPYNEQFF.

As concerns this clone: Other DNA sequences within the sample encode an identical CDR3. The chain combines TRBV7-3 with TRBJ1-1; D is undetermined. The germline V gene encodes CDR1 SGHTA and CDR2 FQGTGA. V shed 5 bases and J shed 2 bases, with 9 bases lying between them. The CDR3 consists of 13 residues. This chain's CDR3 is CASSLYRNTEAFF. The CDR3 DNA is TGTGCCAGCAGCCTATACCGTAACACTGAAGCTTTCTTT.

V is TRBV4-3 and J is TRBJ2-3; D tentatively reads TRBD1 or TRBD2 (5 bases each). Germline V gene sequence: CDR1 LGHNA, CDR2 YSLEER. V was cut by 0 bases and J by 6 bases, with 16 bases left in between. The CDR3 covers 16 residues. CDR3 protein: CASSQEPGRGADTQYF. In DNA, the CDR3 is TGCGCCAGCAGCCAAGAACCGGGCCGAGGGGCCGATACGCAGTATTTT.

V gene TRBV7-3 combines with J gene TRBJ2-2; D remains unclear. Trimming cost V 5 bases and J 5 bases, with 9 bases left between them. Germline CDR1 and CDR2: SGHTA and FQGTGA. The CDR3 runs to 13 residues. DNA for the CDR3: TGTGCCAGCAGCGCCATCTTGACCGGGGAGCTGTTTTTT. Its translation: CASSAILTGELFF.

J is TRBJ2-7 and V is TRBV19; tentative D call: TRBD1 (5 bases). This CDR3 has 12 residues. V was trimmed by 5 bases and J by 3 bases, leaving 8 bases between them. Germline V gene data show CDR1 as LNHDA and CDR2 as SQIVND (reference sequence). The CDR3 region has the DNA TGTGCCAGTAGTGTCGACAGCTACGAGCAGTACTTC. Protein: CASSVDSYEQYF.

The V gene is TRBV25-1, the J gene TRBJ2-1; D is unclear. Germline CDR1 and CDR2: MGHDK and SYGVNS. The CDR3 is 13 residues long. V lost 1 base and J 7 bases, leaving 8 bases between the germline ends. As DNA, the CDR3 is TGTGCCAGCAGTGAATCCCTGTCTAATGAGCAGTTCTTC. Its translation is CASSESLSNEQFF.

This clone was detected once. The chain carries TRBV19 and TRBJ2-3; D remains unclear. The V end lost 3 bases, the J end lost 5 bases, and 15 bases lay between the germline ends. Germline V lookup: CDR1 LNHDA, CDR2 SQIVND (reference sequence). This CDR3 is built from 15 residues. The DNA for the CDR3 is TGTGCCAGTAGTATGGGTCAGGTACAAGGAGATACGCAGTATTTT. This gives the protein CASSMGQVQGDTQYF.

This clone appeared a single time. The rearrangement links TRBV23-1 to TRBJ2-7; D possibly corresponds to TRBD2 (5 bases). TRBV23-1 qualifies as an ORF whose function is uncertain. Trimming removed 7 bases at V and 2 bases at J, with 21 bases between. This CDR3 region has 16 residues. CDR3 coding DNA: TGCGCCAGCACCCCCATCGAGGGTAATAGGGCCTACGAGCAGTACTTC. It yields the protein CASTPIEGNRAYEQYF.

The J gene is TRBJ2-7, the V gene TRBV27, with 7 bases lining up with TRBD1. The CDR3 sequence is 12 residues long. With V trimmed by 5 bases and J by 6 bases, 4 bases remained unmatched. Germline V lookup: CDR1 MNHEY, CDR2 SMNVEV (reference sequence). The CDR3 region has the DNA TGTGCCAGCAGTGCGACAGGGTTCGAGCAGTACTTC. The encoded protein is CASSATGFEQYF.

The chain joins TRBV18 to TRBJ1-1, with 7 nucleotides matching TRBD1. CDR3 length equals 16 residues. Looked up from germline, CDR1 is KGHSH and CDR2 is LQKENI. V lost 6 bases and J lost 1; bases outside the gene matches: 11. The CDR3 nucleotides read TGTGCCAGCTCCAGAGAACGGACAGGCGCGAACACTGAAGCTTTCTTT. Encoded protein: CASSRERTGANTEAFF.

The rearrangement joins TRBV28 to TRBJ2-5, with a possible D match to TRBD1 (7 bases). Germline CDR1 and CDR2: MDHEN and SYDVKM. Trimming took off 5 bases at V and 11 bases at J, with 21 bases between the two ends. CDR3 length equals 14 residues. CDR3 sequence reads: CASSEQGRSREQYF. The CDR3 bases are TGTGCCAGCAGTGAACAGGGGAGGTCGAGGGAGCAGTACTTC. Combining the CDR3 with reference TRBV28 and TRBJ2-5 gives the whole variable domain DVKVTQSSRYLVKRTGEKVFLECVQDMDHENMFWYRQDPGLGLRLIYFSYDVKMKEKGDIPEGYSVSREKKERFSLILESASTNQTSMYLCASSEQGRSREQYFGPGTRLLVL.

The chain is built from TRBV6-5 and TRBJ2-7; D is unresolved. The CDR3 totals 13 residues. CDR1 and CDR2 from the germline V gene are MNHEY and SVGAGI. Trimming cost V 6 bases and J 9 bases, with 18 bases left between them. The CDR3 loop is CASSSTHKDAQYF. CDR3 nucleotide sequence: TGTGCCAGCAGCTCAACTCACAAGGACGCGCAGTACTTC.

The chain employs TRBV7-2 and TRBJ1-2, with D maybe TRBD1 (6 bases). Germline CDR1 and CDR2: SGHTA and FQGNSA. The V gene lost 5 bases and the J gene lost 2 bases, with 9 bases spanning the gap. The CDR3 is 13 amino acids. As DNA, the CDR3 is TGTGCCAGCAGCCATACAGGGAACTATGGCTACACCTTC. Its protein is CASSHTGNYGYTF.

The V call is TRBV6-5, the J call TRBJ2-3, with no clear D. CDR1 and CDR2 from the germline V gene are MNHEY and SVGAGI. This CDR3 has 15 amino acids. V lost 7 bases and J 0 bases, leaving 14 bases between the germline ends. CDR3 coding DNA: TGTGCCAGCATTCGTCGGCGGTCTAGCACAGATACGCAGTATTTT. This translates into CASIRRRSSTDTQYF.